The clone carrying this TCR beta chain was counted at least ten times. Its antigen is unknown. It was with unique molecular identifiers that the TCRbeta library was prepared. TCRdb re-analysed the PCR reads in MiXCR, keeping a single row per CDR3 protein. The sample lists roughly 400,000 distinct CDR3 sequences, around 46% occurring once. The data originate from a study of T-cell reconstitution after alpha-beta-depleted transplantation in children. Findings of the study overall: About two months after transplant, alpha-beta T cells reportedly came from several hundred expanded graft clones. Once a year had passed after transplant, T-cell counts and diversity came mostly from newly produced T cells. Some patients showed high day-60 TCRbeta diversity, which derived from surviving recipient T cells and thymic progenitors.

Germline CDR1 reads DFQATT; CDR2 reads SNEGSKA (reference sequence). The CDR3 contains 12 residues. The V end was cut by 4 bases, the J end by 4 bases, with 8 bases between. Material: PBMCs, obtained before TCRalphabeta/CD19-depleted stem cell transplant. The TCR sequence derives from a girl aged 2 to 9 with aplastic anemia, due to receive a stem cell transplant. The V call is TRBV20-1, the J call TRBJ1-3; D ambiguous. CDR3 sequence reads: CSAIKGGNTIYF. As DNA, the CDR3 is TGCAGTGCTATCAAAGGAGGAAACACCATATATTTT.